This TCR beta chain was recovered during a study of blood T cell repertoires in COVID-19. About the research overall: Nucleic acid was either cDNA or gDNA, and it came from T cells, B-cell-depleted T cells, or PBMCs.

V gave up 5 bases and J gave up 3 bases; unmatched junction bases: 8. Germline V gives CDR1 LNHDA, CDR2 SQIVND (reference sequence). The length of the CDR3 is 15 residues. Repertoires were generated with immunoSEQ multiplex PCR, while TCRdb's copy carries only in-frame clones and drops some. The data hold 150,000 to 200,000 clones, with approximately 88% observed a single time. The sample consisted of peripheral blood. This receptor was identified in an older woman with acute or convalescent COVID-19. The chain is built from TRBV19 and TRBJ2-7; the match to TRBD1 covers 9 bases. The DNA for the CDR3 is TGTGCCAGTAGTCCGGGGACAGGGATCCTCTACGAGCAGTACTTC. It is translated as CASSPGTGILYEQYF.